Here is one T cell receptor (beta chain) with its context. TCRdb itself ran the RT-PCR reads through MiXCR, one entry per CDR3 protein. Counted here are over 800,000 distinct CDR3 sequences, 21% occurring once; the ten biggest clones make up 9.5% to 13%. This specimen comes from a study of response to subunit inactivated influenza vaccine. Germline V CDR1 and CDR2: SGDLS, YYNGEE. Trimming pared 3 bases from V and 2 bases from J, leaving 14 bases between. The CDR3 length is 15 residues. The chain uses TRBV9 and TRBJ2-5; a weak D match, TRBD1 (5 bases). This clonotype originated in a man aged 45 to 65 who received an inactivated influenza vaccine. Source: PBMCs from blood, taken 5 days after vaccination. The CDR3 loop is CASSGSGMGQETQYF. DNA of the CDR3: TGTGCCAGCAGCGGATCAGGGATGGGGCAAGAGACCCAGTACTTC.